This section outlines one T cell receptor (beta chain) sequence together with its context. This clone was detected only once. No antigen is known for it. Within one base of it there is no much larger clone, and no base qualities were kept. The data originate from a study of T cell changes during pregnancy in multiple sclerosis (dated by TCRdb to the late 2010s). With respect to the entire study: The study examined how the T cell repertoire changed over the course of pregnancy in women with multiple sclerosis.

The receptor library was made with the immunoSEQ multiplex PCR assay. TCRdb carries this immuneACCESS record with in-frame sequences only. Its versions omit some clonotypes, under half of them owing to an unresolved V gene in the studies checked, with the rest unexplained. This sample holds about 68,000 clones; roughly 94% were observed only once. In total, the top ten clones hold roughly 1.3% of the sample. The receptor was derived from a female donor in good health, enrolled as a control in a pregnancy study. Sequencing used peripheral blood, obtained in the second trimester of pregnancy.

In nucleotide form, the sequence is TGTGCCAGCAGTTACGACAGGAATTCTTATGGCTACACCTTC. Its translation is CASSYDRNSYGYTF. Recombination linked TRBV6-5 to TRBJ1-2, with TRBD1 tentatively as D gene (6 bases match). The germline V gene gives CDR1 as MNHEY and CDR2 as SVGAGI. The CDR3, from cysteine to phenylalanine, totals 14 residues. The sequence is cut down to CDR3 DNA, 42 bases in frame from base 1. V sheds 2 bases and J sheds 5 bases, leaving 12 bases between their ends.